This T cell receptor beta chain was sequenced for a study of OX40 agonist ivuxolimab in advanced cancers. CDR1 and CDR2 (germline): MGHDK, SYGVNS. This CDR3 contains 12 residues. Deletions cut 7 bases from V and 0 bases from J, with 6 bases between. TCRdb keeps only in-frame clones here, not all; method: immunoSEQ multiplex PCR. Among 70,000 to 80,000 clones listed, more than 75% were seen once. The rearrangement joins TRBV25-1 to TRBJ1-2; D may be TRBD1 (5 bases). This clonotype was obtained from an adult with an advanced solid tumor such as melanoma, head and neck, liver or kidney cancer. This specimen consisted of CD4+ or CD8+ T cells sorted from blood, obtained in a trial of the OX40 agonist ivuxolimab. CDR3 region: CASTGPNYGYTF. The DNA of the CDR3 is TGTGCCAGCACGGGGCCTAACTATGGCTACACCTTC.